Sequencing of this TCR beta chain was carried out in a study of Tregs in tolerant kidney transplant recipients. On the study more broadly: Related graft donors supplied nonmyeloablative bone marrow transplants, and mixed chimerism was transient. Overall study findings and caveats: Expanding Tregs on activated donor B cells appeared to best identify donor-specific TCRbeta clones. In tolerant patients, donor-specific Tregs outgrew total Tregs, suggesting antigen-driven expansion.

With regard to this clone: Its cognate antigen is unknown.

Assay: immunoSEQ multiplex PCR; the TCRdb copy retains only in-frame clones and omits some. Among approximately 16,000 clones listed, around three quarters were seen once. An overnight rest at 37°C with approximately 210 IU/ml IL-2 preceded regulatory T cell sorting from thawed PBMCs. V shed 0 bases and J 8 bases; nucleotides not matched to a gene: 6. This CDR3 contains 15 residues. Germline-derived CDR1 and CDR2 are SGHNT and YYREEE (reference sequence). The sequence was obtained from a human donor who received a combined kidney and bone marrow transplant. Material: Tregs from blood, obtained before the transplant. The chain combines TRBV5-4 with TRBJ1-4; 8 positions agree with TRBD1. Written as DNA, the CDR3 is TGTGCCAGCAGCTTGGTAGGACAGGGTCGAGAAAAACTGTTTTTT. Protein sequence: CASSLVGQGREKLFF.